Below are 7 T cell receptor beta chains sequenced from a single sample in a study of cytomegalovirus exposure and HLA in healthy donors (dated 2017 in TCRdb). Libraries were constructed by the immunoSEQ multiplex PCR assay. For the multiplex PCR, a mixture combining 60 forward primers for TCR Vbeta segments and 13 reverse primers for TCR Jbeta segments was used. What TCRdb holds here is the immuneACCESS table cut down to in-frame rearrangements. Part of the clones is not present; checked against another copy, under half of the missing clones reflect an unresolved V gene, and the others are unexplained. The sample records about 190,000 clones, 80% to 90% of which are singletons. The ten largest clones capture 1.3% of the sample. Material: PBMCs. The source is a young man in good health and CMV-seronegative.

This chain connects TRBV28 to TRBJ2-3; 7 bases are a match to TRBD1. Germline CDR1 is MDHEN and CDR2 is SYDVKM. The length of the CDR3 is 14 residues. J gave up 2 bases and V 3 bases, and 2 bases lay outside the gene matches. The CDR3 reads CASSFGTDTDTQYF. The CDR3 coding sequence is TGTGCCAGCAGTTTCGGGACAGACACAGATACGCAGTATTTT.

The CDR3 DNA is TGTGCCAGCTCCGGAGCGGGGGCCCTCCCCTACGAGCAGTACTTC. Translation: CASSGAGALPYEQYF. The J gene is TRBJ2-7, the V gene TRBV18; 8 nucleotides line up with TRBD2. Germline lookup yields CDR1 KGHSH and CDR2 LQKENI. After removal of 6 bases from V and 2 bases from J, the junction contained 9 bases not matched to a gene. CDR3 size: 15 residues.

The rearrangement uses TRBV5-4 and TRBJ2-4; D gene ambiguous. The CDR3 has 15 residues. Between the trimmed V and J ends, which lost 4 bases and 0 bases, there was a span of 11 bases. The germline V gene has CDR1 SGHNT and CDR2 YYREEE (reference sequence). The CDR3 reads CASSPNLLAKNIQYF. CDR3 bases: TGTGCCAGCAGCCCGAACCTACTAGCCAAAAACATTCAGTACTTC.

V usage is TRBV28 and J usage is TRBJ2-7; 12 bases map to TRBD1. The CDR3 extends over 16 amino acids. V lost 6 bases, J lost 2 bases, and 8 bases stayed unmatched. Germline V CDR1 and CDR2: MDHEN, SYDVKM. This CDR3 reads CASRRPGQGAAYEQYF. CDR3 nucleotides: TGTGCCAGCAGACGACCGGGACAGGGGGCCGCCTACGAGCAGTACTTC. The full variable domain, with the rest looked up from reference TRBV28 and TRBJ2-7, is DVKVTQSSRYLVKRTGEKVFLECVQDMDHENMFWYRQDPGLGLRLIYFSYDVKMKEKGDIPEGYSVSREKKERFSLILESASTNQTSMYLCASRRPGQGAAYEQYFGPGTRLTVT.

The CDR3 DNA is TGCGCCAGCAGCCCTCCTCAGATGAATGCTGAAGCTTTCTTT. Its translation: CASSPPQMNAEAFF. V and J are TRBV5-1 and TRBJ1-1; D gene uncertain. The V gene's germline CDR1 is SGHRS and CDR2 YFSETQ. Trimming stripped 4 bases from V and 6 bases from J, with 16 bases between. The length of the CDR3 is 14 residues.

This chain links TRBV5-1 with TRBJ2-5; no clear D. Matching the DNA end better, TRBJ2-7 makes the J call doubtful. This CDR3 is 14 amino acids long. Germline CDR1 is SGHRS and CDR2 is YFSETQ. CDR3 sequence: CASSLVVQPYEQYF. CDR3 sequence (DNA): TGCGCCAGCAGCTTGGTTGTCCAACCTTACGAGCAGTACTTC.

The J gene is TRBJ2-7, the V gene TRBV5-1; D is unresolved. V was trimmed by 4 bases and J by 0 bases, leaving 8 bases between them. The germline V gene has CDR1 SGHRS and CDR2 YFSETQ. The CDR3 sequence is 13 residues long. The DNA of the CDR3 is TGCGCCAGCAGCCCCGCCAGCTCCTACGAGCAGTACTTC. Residues: CASSPASSYEQYF.